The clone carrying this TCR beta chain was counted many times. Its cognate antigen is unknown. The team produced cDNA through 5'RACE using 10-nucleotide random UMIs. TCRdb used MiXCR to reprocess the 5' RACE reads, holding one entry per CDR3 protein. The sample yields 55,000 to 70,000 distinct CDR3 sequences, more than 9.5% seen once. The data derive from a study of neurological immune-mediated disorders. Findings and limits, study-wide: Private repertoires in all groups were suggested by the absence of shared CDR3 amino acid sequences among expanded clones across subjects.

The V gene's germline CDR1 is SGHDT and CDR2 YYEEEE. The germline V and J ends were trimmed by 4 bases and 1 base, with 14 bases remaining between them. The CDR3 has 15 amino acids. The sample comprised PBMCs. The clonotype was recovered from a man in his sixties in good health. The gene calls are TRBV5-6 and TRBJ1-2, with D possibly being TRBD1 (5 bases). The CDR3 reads CASSGGGSGNYGYTF. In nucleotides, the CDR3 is TGTGCCAGCAGCGGTGGGGGGAGTGGTAACTATGGCTACACCTTC. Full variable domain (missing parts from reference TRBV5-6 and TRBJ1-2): DAGVTQSPTHLIKTRGQQVTLRCSPKSGHDTVSWYQQALGQGPQFIFQYYEEEERQRGNFPDRFSGHQFPNYSSELNVNALLLGDSALYLCASSGGGSGNYGYTFGSGTRLTVV.